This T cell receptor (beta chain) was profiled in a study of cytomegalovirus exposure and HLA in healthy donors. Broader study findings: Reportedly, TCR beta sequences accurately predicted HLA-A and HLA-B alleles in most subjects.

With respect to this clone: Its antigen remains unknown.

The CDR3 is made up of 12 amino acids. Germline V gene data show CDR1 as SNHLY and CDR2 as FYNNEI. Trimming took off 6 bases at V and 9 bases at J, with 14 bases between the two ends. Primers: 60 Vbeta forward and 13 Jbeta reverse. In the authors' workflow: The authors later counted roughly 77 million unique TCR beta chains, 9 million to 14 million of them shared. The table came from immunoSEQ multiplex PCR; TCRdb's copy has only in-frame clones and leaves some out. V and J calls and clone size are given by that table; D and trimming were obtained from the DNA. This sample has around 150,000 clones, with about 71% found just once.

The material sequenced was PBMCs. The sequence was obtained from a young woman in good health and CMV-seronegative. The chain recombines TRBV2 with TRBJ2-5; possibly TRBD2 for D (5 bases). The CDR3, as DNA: TGTGCCAGCAGACCTGAGGGCTGGGCCCAGTACTTC. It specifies CASRPEGWAQYF.